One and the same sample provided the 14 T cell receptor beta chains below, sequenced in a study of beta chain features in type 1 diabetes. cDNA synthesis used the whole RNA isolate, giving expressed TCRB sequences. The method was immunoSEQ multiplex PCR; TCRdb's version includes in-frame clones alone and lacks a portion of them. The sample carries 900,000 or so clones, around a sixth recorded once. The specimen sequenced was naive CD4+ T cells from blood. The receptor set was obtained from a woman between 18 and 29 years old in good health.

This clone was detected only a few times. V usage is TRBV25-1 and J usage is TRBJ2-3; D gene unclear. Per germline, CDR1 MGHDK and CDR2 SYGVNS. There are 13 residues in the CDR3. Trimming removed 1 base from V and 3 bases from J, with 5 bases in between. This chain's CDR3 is CASSELGTDTQYF. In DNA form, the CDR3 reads TGTGCCAGCAGTGAATTAGGGACAGATACGCAGTATTTT. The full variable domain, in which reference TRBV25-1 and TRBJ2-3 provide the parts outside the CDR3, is EADIYQTPRYLVIGTGKKITLECSQTMGHDKMYWYQQDPGMELHLIHYSYGVNSTEKGDLSSESTVSRIRTEHFPLTLESARPSHTSQYLCASSELGTDTQYFGPGTRLTVL.

CDR3 loop: CASSRKAYEQYF. CDR3 DNA: TGCGCCAGCAGCCGCAAGGCCTACGAGCAGTACTTC. The V and J genes are TRBV10-2 and TRBJ2-7; D gene unclear. This CDR3 spans 12 amino acids. Germline V gene lookup returns CDR1 WSHSY and CDR2 SAAADI. V was pared by 6 bases and J by 2 bases, with 8 bases between.

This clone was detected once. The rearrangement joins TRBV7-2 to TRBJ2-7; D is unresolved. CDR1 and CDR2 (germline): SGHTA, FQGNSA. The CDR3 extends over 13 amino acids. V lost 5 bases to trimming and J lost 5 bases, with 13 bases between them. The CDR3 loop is CASSPHPRNEQYF. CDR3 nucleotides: TGTGCCAGCAGCCCTCACCCTAGAAACGAGCAGTACTTC.

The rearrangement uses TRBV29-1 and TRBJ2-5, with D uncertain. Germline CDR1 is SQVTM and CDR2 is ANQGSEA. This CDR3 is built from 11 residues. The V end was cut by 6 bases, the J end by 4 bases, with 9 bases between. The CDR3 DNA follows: TGCAGCGTCCGGAGTGCAGAGACCCAGTACTTC. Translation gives CSVRSAETQYF.

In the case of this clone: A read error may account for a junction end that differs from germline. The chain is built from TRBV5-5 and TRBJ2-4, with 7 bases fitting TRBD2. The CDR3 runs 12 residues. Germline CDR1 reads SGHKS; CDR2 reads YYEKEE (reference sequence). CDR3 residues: CASSLAPGGSVF. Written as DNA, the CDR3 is TGTGCCAGCAGCTTGGCGCCGGGAGGTTCAGTATTC.

The CDR3 coding sequence is TGTGCCAGCAGCTTATGGGTGGGGACTAGCGGGGGAAATGAGCAGTTCTTC. It codes for CASSLWVGTSGGNEQFF. The chain joins TRBV7-2 to TRBJ2-1; TRBD2 matches 14 bases. Germline V lookup: CDR1 SGHTA, CDR2 FQGNSA. J was trimmed by 7 bases and V by 2 bases; bases with no gene match: 7. The CDR3 has 17 amino acids.

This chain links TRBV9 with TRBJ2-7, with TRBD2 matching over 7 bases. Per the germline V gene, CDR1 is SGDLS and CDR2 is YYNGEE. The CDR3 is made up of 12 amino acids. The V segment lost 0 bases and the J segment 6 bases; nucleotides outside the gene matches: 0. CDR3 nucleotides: TGTGCCAGCAGCGTAGGGGGGGGCGAGCAGTACTTC. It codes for CASSVGGGEQYF.

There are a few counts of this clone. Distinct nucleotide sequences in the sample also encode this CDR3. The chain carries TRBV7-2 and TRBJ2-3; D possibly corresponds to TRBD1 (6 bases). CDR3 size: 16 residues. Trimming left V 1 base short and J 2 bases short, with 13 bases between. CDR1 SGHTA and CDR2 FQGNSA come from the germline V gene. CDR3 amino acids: CASSLVGGGFTDTQYF. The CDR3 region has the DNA TGTGCCAGCAGCTTAGTTGGGGGCGGCTTCACAGATACGCAGTATTTT.

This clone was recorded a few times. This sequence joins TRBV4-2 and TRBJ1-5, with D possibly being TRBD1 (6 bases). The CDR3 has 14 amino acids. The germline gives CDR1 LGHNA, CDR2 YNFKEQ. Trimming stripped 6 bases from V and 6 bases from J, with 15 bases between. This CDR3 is CASSEQGRRQPQHF. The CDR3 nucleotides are TGTGCCAGCAGTGAACAGGGCCGTCGTCAGCCCCAGCATTTT.

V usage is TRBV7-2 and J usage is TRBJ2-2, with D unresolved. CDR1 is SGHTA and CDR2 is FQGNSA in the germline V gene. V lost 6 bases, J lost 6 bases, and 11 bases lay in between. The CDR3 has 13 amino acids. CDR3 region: CASRRNQAGELFF. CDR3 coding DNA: TGTGCCAGCAGGAGGAATCAGGCCGGGGAGCTGTTTTTT.

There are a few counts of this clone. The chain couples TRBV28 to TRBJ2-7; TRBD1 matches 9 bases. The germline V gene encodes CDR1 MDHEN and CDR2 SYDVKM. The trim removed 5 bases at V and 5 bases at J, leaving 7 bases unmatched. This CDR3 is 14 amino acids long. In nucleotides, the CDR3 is TGTGCCAGCAGTAGGGACAGGGAGTGGGACGAGCAGTACTTC. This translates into CASSRDREWDEQYF.

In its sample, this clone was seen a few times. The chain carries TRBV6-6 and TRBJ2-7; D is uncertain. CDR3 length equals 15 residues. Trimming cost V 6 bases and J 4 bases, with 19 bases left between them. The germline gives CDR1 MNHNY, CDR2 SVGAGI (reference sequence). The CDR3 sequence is CASSYELGSYYEQYF. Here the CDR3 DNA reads TGTGCCAGCAGCTACGAGCTTGGGTCCTATTACGAGCAGTACTTC.

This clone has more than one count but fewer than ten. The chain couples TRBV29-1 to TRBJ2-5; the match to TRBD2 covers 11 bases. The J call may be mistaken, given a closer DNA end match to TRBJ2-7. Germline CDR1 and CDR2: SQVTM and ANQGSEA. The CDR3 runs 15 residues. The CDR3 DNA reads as TGCAGCGTTGATACCCCCACTAGCGGGAGCTACGAGCAGTACTTC. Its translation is CSVDTPTSGSYEQYF.

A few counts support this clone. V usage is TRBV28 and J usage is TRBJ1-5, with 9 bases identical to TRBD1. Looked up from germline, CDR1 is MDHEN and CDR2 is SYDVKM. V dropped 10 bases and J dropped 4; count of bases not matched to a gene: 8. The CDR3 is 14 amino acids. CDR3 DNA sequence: TGTGCCACTTACTGGGACAGGGCGAATCAGCCCCAGCATTTT. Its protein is CATYWDRANQPQHF.